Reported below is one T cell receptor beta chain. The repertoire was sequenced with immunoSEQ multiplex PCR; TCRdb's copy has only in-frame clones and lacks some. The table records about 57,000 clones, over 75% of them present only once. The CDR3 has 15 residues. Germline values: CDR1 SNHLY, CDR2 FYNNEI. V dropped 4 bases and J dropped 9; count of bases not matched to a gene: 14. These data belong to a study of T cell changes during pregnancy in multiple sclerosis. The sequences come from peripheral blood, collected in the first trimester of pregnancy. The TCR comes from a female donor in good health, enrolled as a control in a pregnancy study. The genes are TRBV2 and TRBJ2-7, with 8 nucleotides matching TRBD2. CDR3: CASSVSGALPSWQYF. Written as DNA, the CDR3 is TGTGCCAGCAGTGTTAGCGGGGCCCTCCCCTCTTGGCAGTACTTC.